The 26 T cell receptor beta chains listed next were all sequenced from one sample in a study of cytomegalovirus exposure and HLA in healthy donors. Some clones are missing from TCRdb's copy, which holds only in-frame ones; the method was immunoSEQ multiplex PCR. This sample has 150,000 to 200,000 clones, with roughly 85% found just once. Sample: PBMCs. Receptors were obtained from a man aged 18 to 35 in good health and CMV-seropositive.

V gene TRBV6-6 combines with J gene TRBJ2-5, with 7 bases aligning to TRBD1. J lost 3 bases, V lost 6 bases, and 4 bases had no gene match. Germline V lookup: CDR1 MNHNY, CDR2 SVGAGI (reference sequence). This CDR3 region has 13 residues. DNA of the CDR3: TGTGCCAGCAGCCTGACAGGGAAAGAGACCCAGTACTTC. This sequence encodes CASSLTGKETQYF.

This clone has a handful of counts. Other DNA sequences in this sample translate to the same CDR3. This chain joins TRBV5-1 and TRBJ2-6, with TRBD1 matching over 7 bases. There are 16 residues in the CDR3. V dropped 4 bases and J dropped 2; count of bases not matched to a gene: 6. Germline CDR1 reads SGHRS; CDR2 reads YFSETQ. The CDR3 DNA reads TGCGCCAGCAGCCCAGGACAGGAGGCTGGGGCCAACGTCCTGACTTTC. This gives the protein CASSPGQEAGANVLTF.

This clone appeared a few times. V is TRBV7-2 and J is TRBJ1-1, with 10 bases that match TRBD1. The CDR3 is made up of 13 amino acids. The ends lost 3 bases at V and 6 bases at J; junction bases unmatched: 1. Looked up from germline, CDR1 is SGHTA and CDR2 is FQGNSA. This CDR3 reads CASSLGTGAEAFF. DNA for the CDR3: TGTGCCAGCAGCTTGGGGACAGGGGCTGAAGCTTTCTTT.

The genes are TRBV7-9 and TRBJ1-5; D is possibly TRBD1 (5 bases). Trimming took off 5 bases at V and 4 bases at J, with 12 bases between the two ends. The germline V gene has CDR1 SEHNR and CDR2 FQNEAQ (reference sequence). CDR3 size: 14 residues. In DNA form, the CDR3 reads TGTGCCAGCAGCAGAGAGACAGTTAATCAGCCCCAGCATTTT. This sequence encodes CASSRETVNQPQHF.

The J gene is TRBJ1-2, the V gene TRBV5-5; maybe TRBD1 (6 bases). The CDR3 covers 16 residues. Per the germline V gene, CDR1 is SGHKS and CDR2 is YYEKEE (reference sequence). The V end lost 0 bases, the J end lost 2 bases, and 14 bases lay between the germline ends. For the CDR3, the DNA is TGTGCCAGCAGCTTGGCCTTGGACAGCCACAACTATGGCTACACCTTC. This gives the protein CASSLALDSHNYGYTF.

This clone appeared a few times. CDR3 protein: CASSPLTGQGFFF. The CDR3 nucleotides are TGTGCCAGCAGCCCCTTGACGGGACAGGGGTTCTTCTTC. The gene calls are TRBV5-4 and TRBJ2-1; 10 positions agree with TRBD1. Germline assignment: CDR1 SGHNT and CDR2 YYREEE (reference sequence). V lost 4 bases and J lost 16; bases outside the gene matches: 11. This CDR3 comprises 13 residues.

The chain carries TRBV28 and TRBJ2-7; 7 nucleotides align to TRBD1. Per germline, CDR1 MDHEN and CDR2 SYDVKM. This CDR3 comprises 15 residues. Trimming cost V 4 bases and J 2 bases; bases outside gene matches: 8. The CDR3 protein is CASSSPGQITYEQYF. The DNA of the CDR3 is TGTGCCAGCAGTTCCCCGGGACAGATAACCTACGAGCAGTACTTC.

The chain links TRBV7-2 to TRBJ2-7; 9 bases align to TRBD1. J was trimmed by 7 bases and V by 4 bases; bases with no gene match: 14. Germline V gene sequence: CDR1 SGHTA, CDR2 FQGNSA. The CDR3 spans 16 residues. CDR3 amino acids: CASSSYRGPAVGEQYF. In DNA form, the CDR3 reads TGTGCCAGCAGCTCATACAGGGGGCCTGCGGTGGGGGAGCAGTACTTC.

The rearrangement uses TRBV19 and TRBJ1-5; D gene ambiguous. Between the trimmed V and J ends, which lost 5 bases and 5 bases, there was a span of 10 bases. The CDR3 is 13 residues long. CDR1 is LNHDA and CDR2 is SQIVND in the germline V gene (reference sequence). The CDR3 sequence: CASSLSLDQPQHF. CDR3 sequence (DNA): TGTGCCAGTAGTCTATCGTTAGATCAGCCCCAGCATTTT.

The CDR3 sequence is CARSLDRSLSSSYEQYF. CDR3 in DNA: TGTGCCAGGTCCCTAGACAGGTCCCTTTCTAGCTCCTACGAGCAGTACTTC. The chain links TRBV14 to TRBJ2-7; perhaps TRBD1 as D (6 bases). CDR3 length equals 17 residues. V was trimmed by 9 bases and J by 0 bases, leaving 24 bases between them. CDR1 and CDR2 from the germline V gene are SGHDN and FVKESK.

The V and J genes are TRBV2 and TRBJ1-5; D unresolved. Per germline, CDR1 SNHLY and CDR2 FYNNEI. The V end lost 5 bases, the J end lost 0 bases, and 11 bases lay between the germline ends. The length of the CDR3 is 15 residues. CDR3 in amino acids: CASSWGDDSNQPQHF. The CDR3 DNA is TGTGCCAGCAGTTGGGGAGACGATAGCAATCAGCCCCAGCATTTT.

This chain links TRBV5-1 with TRBJ1-1, with a weak D call TRBD1 (6 bases). The germline V gene encodes CDR1 SGHRS and CDR2 YFSETQ. This CDR3 has 12 amino acids. V dropped 4 bases and J dropped 8 bases, with 12 bases sitting between them. The CDR3: CASSPTGREAFF. Here the CDR3 DNA reads TGCGCCAGCAGCCCCACAGGGAGAGAAGCTTTCTTT. The entire variable domain, with the rest obtained from reference TRBV5-1 and TRBJ1-1, is as follows: KAGVTQTPRYLIKTRGQQVTLSCSPISGHRSVSWYQQTPGQGLQFLFEYFSETQRNKGNFPGRFSGRQFSNSRSEMNVSTLELGDSALYLCASSPTGREAFFGQGTRLTVV.

This clone was seen just once. V is TRBV6-5 and J is TRBJ1-2; tentative D call: TRBD1 (6 bases). Trimming shortened V by 6 bases and J by 8 bases, and 22 bases separated the two germline ends. The CDR3 covers 15 residues. Germline CDR1 is MNHEY and CDR2 is SVGAGI. The CDR3 is CASSTTDRFQEGYTF. CDR3 nucleotide sequence: TGTGCCAGCAGCACCACGGACAGATTCCAAGAGGGCTACACCTTC.

V usage is TRBV27 and J usage is TRBJ2-1; 12 nucleotides match TRBD2. Germline V gene sequence: CDR1 MNHEY, CDR2 SMNVEV (reference sequence). V trimming: 6 bases; J trimming: 5 bases; junction bases outside the gene matches: 2. This CDR3 comprises 14 residues. CDR3 protein: CASSRTSGNNEQFF. The CDR3 coding sequence is TGTGCCAGCAGCCGGACTAGCGGGAACAATGAGCAGTTCTTC.

The chain recombines TRBV28 with TRBJ1-2; tentative D call: TRBD1 (5 bases). The germline V gene has CDR1 MDHEN and CDR2 SYDVKM. This CDR3 is 13 amino acids long. V shed 6 bases and J shed 9 bases, with 17 bases lying between them. In DNA form, the CDR3 reads TGTGCCAGCAGCTTAGAACAGGCAACGAGCTACACCTTC. This translates into CASSLEQATSYTF.

This clone was detected once. This CDR3 reads CASSPVQFINQPQHF. CDR3 DNA sequence: TGTGCCAGCAGCCCCGTACAGTTTATAAATCAGCCCCAGCATTTT. The chain uses TRBV7-8 and TRBJ1-5; D unclear. Germline CDR1 and CDR2: SGHVS and FQNEAQ. Deletions cut 5 bases from V and 4 bases from J, with 15 bases between. The CDR3 spans 15 residues.

The rearrangement uses TRBV5-4 and TRBJ2-6; D not resolved. CDR3 length: 17 amino acids. The germline CDR1 and CDR2 sequences are SGHNT and YYREEE (reference sequence). Trimming took off 4 bases at V and 0 bases at J, with 14 bases between the two ends. CDR3 sequence reads: CASSLPLASSGANVLTF. The CDR3, as DNA: TGTGCCAGCAGCCTCCCGTTAGCTAGCTCTGGGGCCAACGTCCTGACTTTC.

This chain links TRBV27 with TRBJ1-1; unclear D gene. V lost 5 bases to trimming and J lost 2 bases, with 9 bases between them. The CDR3 covers 13 residues. CDR1 and CDR2 (germline): MNHEY, SMNVEV (reference sequence). The CDR3 coding sequence is TGTGCCAGCAGTCGGGGAGCCAACACTGAAGCTTTCTTT. This translates into CASSRGANTEAFF.

The chain employs TRBV6-1 and TRBJ2-7, with D possibly matching TRBD2 (6 bases). The germline V gene encodes CDR1 MNHNS and CDR2 SASEGT. Trimming took 5 bases from V and 4 from J, leaving 9 bases between them. This CDR3 region has 12 residues. The CDR3 here is CASSIAGYEQYF. The CDR3 bases are TGTGCCAGCAGTATCGCGGGATACGAGCAGTACTTC.

V gene TRBV2 combines with J gene TRBJ1-1; D is unresolved. Trimming cost V 7 bases and J 5 bases, with 14 bases left between them. The CDR3 length is 13 residues. Germline V lookup: CDR1 SNHLY, CDR2 FYNNEI. The DNA of the CDR3 is TGTGCCAGCACACTAGCCAGTGGTACTGAAGCTTTCTTT. Its translation: CASTLASGTEAFF.

The chain is built from TRBV11-3 and TRBJ2-5; no clear D gene. Per germline, CDR1 SGHNT and CDR2 YENEEA. This CDR3 spans 12 amino acids. With 6 bases removed from V and 2 bases from J, the gap between germline ends came to 7 bases. The CDR3 loop is CASSRSQETQYF. The DNA of the CDR3 is TGTGCCAGCAGTCGGAGTCAAGAGACCCAGTACTTC.

This clone was seen only a few times. The CDR3 coding sequence is TGTGCCAGCAGTTTCTCCTGGACAGGGAGCTCCTACGAGCAGTACTTC. This translates into CASSFSWTGSSYEQYF. V usage is TRBV27 and J usage is TRBJ2-7, with 8 bases aligning to TRBD1. The ends lost 3 bases at V and 0 bases at J; junction bases unmatched: 7. The V gene's germline CDR1 is MNHEY and CDR2 SMNVEV (reference sequence). CDR3 size: 16 residues.

The chain carries TRBV10-3 and TRBJ2-7; a weak D match, TRBD2 (5 bases). V was pared by 4 bases and J by 4 bases, with 14 bases between. From germline, CDR1 is ENHRY and CDR2 SYGVKD. The CDR3 length is 14 residues. CDR3 sequence reads: CAISASNGGYEQYF. In DNA, the CDR3 is TGTGCCATCAGTGCAAGTAACGGAGGATACGAGCAGTACTTC.

The chain couples TRBV4-1 to TRBJ2-7, with D unclear. Germline V CDR1 and CDR2: MGHRA, YSYEKL. The CDR3 extends over 15 amino acids. V lost 0 bases and J lost 0, with 9 bases in between. CDR3 amino acids: CASSQEQRNSYEQYF. The CDR3 nucleotides are TGCGCCAGCAGCCAAGAACAGAGAAACTCCTACGAGCAGTACTTC.

The chain joins TRBV7-2 to TRBJ2-7; possibly TRBD2 for D (5 bases). Germline loops: CDR1 SGHTA, CDR2 FQGNSA. V was pared by 1 base and J by 3 bases, with 13 bases between. The CDR3 runs to 15 residues. The CDR3 coding sequence is TGTGCCAGCAGCTTAGGGGGAGCTGGAGTCTACGAGCAGTACTTC. Amino acid sequence: CASSLGGAGVYEQYF.

The V call is TRBV28, the J call TRBJ1-2; D unresolved. This CDR3 has 12 residues. V was cut by 4 bases and J by 8 bases, with 11 bases left in between. Germline V gene data show CDR1 as MDHEN and CDR2 as SYDVKM. CDR3 protein: CASSSLGMGYTF. The DNA of the CDR3 is TGTGCCAGCAGTTCCTTGGGCATGGGCTACACCTTC.